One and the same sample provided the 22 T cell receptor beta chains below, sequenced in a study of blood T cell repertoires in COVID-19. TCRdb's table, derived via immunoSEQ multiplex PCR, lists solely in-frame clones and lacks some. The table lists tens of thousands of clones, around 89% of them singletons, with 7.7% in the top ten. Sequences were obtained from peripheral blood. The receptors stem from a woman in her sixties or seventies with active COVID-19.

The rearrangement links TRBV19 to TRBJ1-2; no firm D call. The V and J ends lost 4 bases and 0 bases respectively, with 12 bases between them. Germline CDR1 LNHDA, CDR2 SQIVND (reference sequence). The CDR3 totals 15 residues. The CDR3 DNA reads TGTGCCAGTAGTACAGATTCATTAGCTAACTATGGCTACACCTTC. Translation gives CASSTDSLANYGYTF.

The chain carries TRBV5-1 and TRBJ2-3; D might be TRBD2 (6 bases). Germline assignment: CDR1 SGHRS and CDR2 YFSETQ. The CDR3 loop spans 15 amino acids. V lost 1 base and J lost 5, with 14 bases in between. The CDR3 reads CASSLIRGERDTQYF. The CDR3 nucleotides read TGCGCCAGCAGCTTGATCCGCGGGGAGAGAGATACGCAGTATTTT.

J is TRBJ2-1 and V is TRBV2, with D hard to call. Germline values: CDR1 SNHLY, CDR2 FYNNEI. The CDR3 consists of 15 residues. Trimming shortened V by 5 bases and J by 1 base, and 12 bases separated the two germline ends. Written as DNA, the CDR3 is TGTGCCAGCAGTAGTGATGCCCGGTCCTACAATGAGCAGTTCTTC. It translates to CASSSDARSYNEQFF.

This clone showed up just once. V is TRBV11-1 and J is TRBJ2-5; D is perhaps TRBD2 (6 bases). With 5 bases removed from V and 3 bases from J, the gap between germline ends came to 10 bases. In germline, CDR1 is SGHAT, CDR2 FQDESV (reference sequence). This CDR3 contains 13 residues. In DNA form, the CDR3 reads TGTGCCAGCAGCAGCGGAGGGAAAGAGACCCAGTACTTC. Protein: CASSSGGKETQYF.

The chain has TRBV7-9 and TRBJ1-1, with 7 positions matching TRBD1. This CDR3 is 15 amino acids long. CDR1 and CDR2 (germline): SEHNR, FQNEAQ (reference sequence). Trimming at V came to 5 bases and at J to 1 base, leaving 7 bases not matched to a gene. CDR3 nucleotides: TGTGCCAGCAGCCCCTTAGGGGGCTGGAACACTGAAGCTTTCTTT. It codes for CASSPLGGWNTEAFF.

CDR3 DNA: TGTGCCAGCAGTTCGACAGGGGCGGGAAACACCATATATTTT. Amino acid sequence: CASSSTGAGNTIYF. The chain links TRBV27 to TRBJ1-3, with 8 bases fitting TRBD1. The CDR3 spans 14 residues. The junction had 3 bases not matched to a gene; V was cut back by 4 bases and J by 4 bases. Germline CDR1 is MNHEY and CDR2 is SMNVEV (reference sequence).

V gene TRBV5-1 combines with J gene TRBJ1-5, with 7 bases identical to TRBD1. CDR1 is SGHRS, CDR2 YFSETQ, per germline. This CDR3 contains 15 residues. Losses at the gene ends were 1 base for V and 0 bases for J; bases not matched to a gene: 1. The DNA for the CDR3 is TGCGCCAGCAGCTTGCAGGGGGATAGCAATCAGCCCCAGCATTTT. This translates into CASSLQGDSNQPQHF.

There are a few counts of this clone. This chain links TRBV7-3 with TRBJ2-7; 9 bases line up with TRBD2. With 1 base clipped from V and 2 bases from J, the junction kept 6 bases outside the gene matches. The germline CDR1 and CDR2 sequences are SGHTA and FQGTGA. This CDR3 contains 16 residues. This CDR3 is CASSLNQRGAAYEQYF. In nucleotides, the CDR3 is TGTGCCAGCAGCTTAAACCAGCGGGGGGCTGCCTACGAGCAGTACTTC.

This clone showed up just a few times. The CDR3 nucleotides are TGTGCCAGTAGTATCCCTGTGGGGGCAACTGAAGCTTTCTTT. It yields the protein CASSIPVGATEAFF. V and J are TRBV19 and TRBJ1-1; a weak D match, TRBD1 (6 bases). Germline V CDR1 and CDR2: LNHDA, SQIVND (reference sequence). Trimming stripped 3 bases from V and 5 bases from J, with 13 bases between. The CDR3 runs 14 residues.

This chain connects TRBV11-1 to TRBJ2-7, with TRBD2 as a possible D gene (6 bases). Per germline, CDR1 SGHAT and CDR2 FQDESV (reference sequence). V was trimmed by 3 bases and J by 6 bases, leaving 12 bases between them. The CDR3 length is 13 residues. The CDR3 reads CASSFLRDSEQYF. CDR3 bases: TGTGCCAGCAGCTTTCTCCGGGACTCCGAGCAGTACTTC.

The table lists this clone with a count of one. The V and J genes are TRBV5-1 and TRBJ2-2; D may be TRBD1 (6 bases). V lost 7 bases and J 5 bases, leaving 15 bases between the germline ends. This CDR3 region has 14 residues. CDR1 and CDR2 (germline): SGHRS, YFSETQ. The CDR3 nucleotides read TGCGCCAGCGGCATTACAGGGTTAACCGGGGAGCTGTTTTTT. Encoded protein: CASGITGLTGELFF.

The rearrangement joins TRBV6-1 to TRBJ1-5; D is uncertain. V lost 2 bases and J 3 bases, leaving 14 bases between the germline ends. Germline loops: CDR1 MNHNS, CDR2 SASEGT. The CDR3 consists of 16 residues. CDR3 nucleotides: TGTGCCAGCAGTGAAACCGATGGGCAGGCCAATCAGCCCCAGCATTTT. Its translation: CASSETDGQANQPQHF.

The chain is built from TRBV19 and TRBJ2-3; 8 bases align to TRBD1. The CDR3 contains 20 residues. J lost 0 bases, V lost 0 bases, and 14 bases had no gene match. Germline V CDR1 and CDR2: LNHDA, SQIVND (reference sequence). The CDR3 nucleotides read TGTGCCAGTAGTATAGATCCCCCTACGACAGGGGATTGGAGCACAGATACGCAGTATTTT. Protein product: CASSIDPPTTGDWSTDTQYF.

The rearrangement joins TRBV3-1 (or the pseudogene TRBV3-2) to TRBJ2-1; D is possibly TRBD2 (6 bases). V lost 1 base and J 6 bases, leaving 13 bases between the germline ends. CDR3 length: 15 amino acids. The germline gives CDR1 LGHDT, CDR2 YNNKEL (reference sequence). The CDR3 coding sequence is TGTGCCAGCAGCCAAGTCTGGGGGGAGTTCAATGAGCAGTTCTTC. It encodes CASSQVWGEFNEQFF.

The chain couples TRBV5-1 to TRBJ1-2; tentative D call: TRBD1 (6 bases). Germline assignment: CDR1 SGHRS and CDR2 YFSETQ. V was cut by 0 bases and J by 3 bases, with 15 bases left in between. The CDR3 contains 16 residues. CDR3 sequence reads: CASSLVGGGSDYGYTF. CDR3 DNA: TGCGCCAGCAGCTTGGTTGGGGGCGGTTCGGACTATGGCTACACCTTC. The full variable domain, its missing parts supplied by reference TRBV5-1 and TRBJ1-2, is KAGVTQTPRYLIKTRGQQVTLSCSPISGHRSVSWYQQTPGQGLQFLFEYFSETQRNKGNFPGRFSGRQFSNSRSEMNVSTLELGDSALYLCASSLVGGGSDYGYTFGSGTRLTVV.

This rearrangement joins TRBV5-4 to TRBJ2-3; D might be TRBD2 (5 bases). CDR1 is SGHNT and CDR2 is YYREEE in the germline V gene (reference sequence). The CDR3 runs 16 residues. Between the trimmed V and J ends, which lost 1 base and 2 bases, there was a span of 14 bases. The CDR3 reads CASSLSLASVTDTQYF. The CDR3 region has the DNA TGTGCCAGCAGCTTGAGCCTAGCCTCAGTCACAGATACGCAGTATTTT.

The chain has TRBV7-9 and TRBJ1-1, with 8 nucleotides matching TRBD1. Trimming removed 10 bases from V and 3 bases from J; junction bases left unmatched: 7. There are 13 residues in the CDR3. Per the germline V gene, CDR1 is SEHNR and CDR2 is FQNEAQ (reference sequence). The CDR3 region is CATLTGAHTEAFF. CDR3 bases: TGTGCCACCTTGACAGGGGCTCACACTGAAGCTTTCTTT. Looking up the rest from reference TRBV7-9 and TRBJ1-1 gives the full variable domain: DTGVSQNPRHKITKRGQNVTFRCDPISEHNRLYWYRQTLGQGPEFLTYFQNEAQLEKSRLLSDRFSAERPKGSFSTLEIQRTEQGDSAMYLCATLTGAHTEAFFGQGTRLTVV.

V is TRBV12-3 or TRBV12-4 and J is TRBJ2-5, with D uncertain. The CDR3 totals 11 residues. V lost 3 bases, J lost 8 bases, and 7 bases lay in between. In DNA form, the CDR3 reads TGTGCCAGCAGTTTTGGCCCCACCCAGTACTTC. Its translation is CASSFGPTQYF.

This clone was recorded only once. This CDR3 reads CASSVRGKVEQYF. CDR3 bases: TGTGCCAGCAGCGTACGGGGGAAGGTCGAGCAGTACTTC. This sequence joins TRBV9 and TRBJ2-7; a weak D match, TRBD2 (6 bases). The CDR3 covers 13 residues. The germline V and J ends were trimmed by 1 base and 6 bases, with 11 bases remaining between them. Germline V gene data show CDR1 as SGDLS and CDR2 as YYNGEE.

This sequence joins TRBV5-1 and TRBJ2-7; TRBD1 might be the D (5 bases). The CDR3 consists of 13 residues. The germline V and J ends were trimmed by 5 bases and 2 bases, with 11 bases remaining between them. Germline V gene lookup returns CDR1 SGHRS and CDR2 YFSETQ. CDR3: CASSKGAAYEQYF. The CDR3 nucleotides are TGCGCCAGCAGTAAAGGGGCCGCCTACGAGCAGTACTTC.

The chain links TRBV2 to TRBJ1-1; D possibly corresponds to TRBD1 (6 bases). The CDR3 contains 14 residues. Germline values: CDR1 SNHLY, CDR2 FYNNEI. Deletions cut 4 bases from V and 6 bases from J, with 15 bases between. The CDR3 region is CASSALTGRAEAFF. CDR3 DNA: TGTGCCAGCAGTGCCTTAACAGGGCGCGCTGAAGCTTTCTTT.

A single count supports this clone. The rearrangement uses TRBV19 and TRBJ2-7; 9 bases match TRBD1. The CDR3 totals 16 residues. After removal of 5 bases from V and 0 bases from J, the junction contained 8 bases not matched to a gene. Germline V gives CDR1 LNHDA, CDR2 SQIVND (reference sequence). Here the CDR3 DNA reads TGTGCCAGTAGTCCTTGGGGACAGGGAATCTCCTACGAGCAGTACTTC. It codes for CASSPWGQGISYEQYF.